The clone carrying this T cell receptor (beta chain) was picked up a small number of times. A read error is possible here, since a much larger clone lies one base away. RNA transcripts gave rise to amplified TCR beta CDR3 regions. The HTBI primer set served for first-round RT-PCR of the TCR CDR3. From the multiplex PCR reads, TCRdb called clonotypes with MiXCR, one entry per CDR3 protein. The sample contains hundreds of thousands of distinct CDR3 sequences, approximately 13% of which appear only once. Researchers defined stable Graves' hyperthyroidism as no ophthalmopathy progression within 18 months. Exclusion criteria comprised uncontrolled infection, other autoimmune disease, pregnancy or lactation. Thyroid ultrasound and orbital computed tomography, with clinical symptoms and serum thyroxine and TRAb, informed diagnoses. This record belongs to a study of T cells in Graves' hyperthyroidism and ophthalmopathy.

Sequenced sample: blood. The sequence derives from a woman between 25 and 40 years old with Graves' hyperthyroidism.

The CDR3 loop is CASSEVRSSAFF. CDR3 DNA: TGTGCCAGCAGTGAGGTCAGGAGCTCAGCTTTCTTT. The gene calls are TRBV6-1 and TRBJ1-1, with D unclear. The CDR3 consists of 12 residues. Germline V lookup: CDR1 MNHNS, CDR2 SASEGT. Trimming stripped 3 bases from V and 10 bases from J, with 12 bases between.